The clone carrying this TCR beta chain has more than one count but fewer than ten. Germline V gives CDR1 SEHNR, CDR2 FQNEAQ (reference sequence). V gave up 5 bases and J gave up 3 bases; unmatched junction bases: 4. The CDR3 has 15 amino acids. This sample is part of a study of blood T cell repertoires in COVID-19. Study-level background: Samples taken during acute and convalescent COVID-19 were collected in the United States, Italy and Spain.

TCRdb's table, derived via immunoSEQ multiplex PCR, lists solely in-frame clones and lacks some. Among about 370,000 clones listed, about 89% were seen once. Enrollment of patients from Seattle took place during active infection, with longitudinal follow-up. The sequencing input was peripheral blood. This clonotype was sampled from a woman in her 30s with COVID-19, enrolled during active disease. The genes are TRBV7-9 and TRBJ2-2; 9 nucleotides match TRBD1. The CDR3 DNA is TGTGCCAGCAGCCACCGGGACAGGGACACCGGGGAGCTGTTTTTT. Protein: CASSHRDRDTGELFF.